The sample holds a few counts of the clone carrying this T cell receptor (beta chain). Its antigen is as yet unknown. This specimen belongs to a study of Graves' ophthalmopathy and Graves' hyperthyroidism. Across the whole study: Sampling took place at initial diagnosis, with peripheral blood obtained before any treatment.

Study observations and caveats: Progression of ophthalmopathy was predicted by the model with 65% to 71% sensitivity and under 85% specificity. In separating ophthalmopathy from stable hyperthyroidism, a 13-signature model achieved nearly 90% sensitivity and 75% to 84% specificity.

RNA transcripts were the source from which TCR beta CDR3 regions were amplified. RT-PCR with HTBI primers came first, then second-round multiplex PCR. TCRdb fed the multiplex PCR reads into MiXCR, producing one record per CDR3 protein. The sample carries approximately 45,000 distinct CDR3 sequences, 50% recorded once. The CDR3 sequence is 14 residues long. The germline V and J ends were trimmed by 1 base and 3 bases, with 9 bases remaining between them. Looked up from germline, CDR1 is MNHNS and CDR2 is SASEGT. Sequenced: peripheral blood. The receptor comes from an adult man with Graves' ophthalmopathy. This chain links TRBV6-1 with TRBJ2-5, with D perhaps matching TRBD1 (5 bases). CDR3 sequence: CASSEGTRKETQYF. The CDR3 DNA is TGTGCCAGCAGTGAAGGGACACGGAAAGAGACCCAGTACTTC.